Listed below are T cell receptor beta chains from one sample, sequenced in a study of T cell responses to AZD1222 COVID-19 vaccine. The assay was immunoSEQ multiplex PCR, and TCRdb's table has in-frame clones only and misses some. The sample yields 140,000 to 150,000 clones, roughly nine tenths seen once. The sequencing here drew on peripheral blood, taken 28 days after the second AZD1222 dose. The source is an adult who received the AZD1222 COVID-19 vaccine. Both conserved end residues are part of each CDR3. The order of the fields is D gene, clone size, J gene, V gene, CDR3 DNA, CDR3 protein. D genes are given only for firm matches. Clone size, where shown, is once, few, many, or a class for clones that have expanded.

TRBD1	.	TRBJ1-4	TRBV15	TGTGCCACCAGCAGCGGACCGGGACAGGGGGGTGAAAAACTGTTTTTT	CATSSGPGQGGEKLFF
.	once	TRBJ2-1	TRBV30	TGTGCCTGGAGGACTCGAACGGCCAACTCCTACAATGAGCAGTTCTTC	CAWRTRTANSYNEQFF
.	.	TRBJ2-3	TRBV19	TGTGCCAGTCGTCCCGGGACCTACACAGATACGCAGTATTTT	CASRPGTYTDTQYF
TRBD1	once	TRBJ2-5	TRBV24-1	TGTGCCACCAGTGGCTCCAGGGGGCCGCAAGAGACCCAGTACTTC	CATSGSRGPQETQYF
.	.	TRBJ1-5	TRBV10-3	TGTGCCATCAGTAAGGACCGTGGACAGAGCAATCAGCCCCAGCATTTT	CAISKDRGQSNQPQHF
.	.	TRBJ2-7	TRBV9	TGTGCCAGCAGCGTAGTGTGGGAGTCGTGGACGTACGAGCAGTACTTC	CASSVVWESWTYEQYF
.	.	TRBJ1-2	TRBV7-2	TGTGCCAGCAGCTCTCCAAGGGCAGGGTCGGACTATGGCTACACCTTC	CASSSPRAGSDYGYTF
.	.	TRBJ2-1	TRBV11-3	TGTGCCAGCAGCCCCGAGGGCCCAGATTGGTCCTACAATGAGCAGTTCTTC	CASSPEGPDWSYNEQFF
.	.	TRBJ2-1	TRBV24-1	TGTGCCACCAAGGGGGGCTGGGGCAATGAGCAGTTCTTC	CATKGGWGNEQFF
TRBD2	.	TRBJ2-1	TRBV11-3	TGTGCCAGCAGCTTAGGTCTCGGCGGGAGGGCCTCTAATGAGCAGTTCTTC	CASSLGLGGRASNEQFF
.	few	TRBJ1-1	TRBV7-8	TGTGCCAGCAGCTTAGCCAGGAACACTGAAGCTTTCTTT	CASSLARNTEAFF
.	.	TRBJ1-1	TRBV7-2	TGTGCCAGCAGCCTGACAGCGGCAAACACTGAAGCTTTCTTT	CASSLTAANTEAFF
.	.	TRBJ2-2	TRBV21-1	TGTGCCAGCAGCAAAGTCAGGGGGCGGAACACCGGGGAGCTGTTTTTT	CASSKVRGRNTGELFF
.	.	TRBJ2-6	TRBV4-3	TGCGCCAGCAGCCACGAGGGACGCGGGGCCAACGTCCTGACTTTC	CASSHEGRGANVLTF
.	once	TRBJ2-7	TRBV29-1	TGCAGCGTCGCCGGGACATCCTACGAGCAGTACTTC	CSVAGTSYEQYF
.	.	TRBJ1-4	TRBV7-2	TGTGCCAGCAGCTTGGGGAGGGCTAATGAAAAACTGTTTTTT	CASSLGRANEKLFF
.	.	TRBJ1-3	TRBV7-2	TGTGCCAGCAGCCCCGCCCGATCTGGAAACACCATATATTTT	CASSPARSGNTIYF
.	.	TRBJ2-5	TRBV19	TGTGCCAGTAGTAGTCCCCCCTCGGAGGAGACCCAGTACTTC	CASSSPPSEETQYF
TRBD2	.	TRBJ2-5	TRBV7-2	TGTGCCAGCAGCTCGGGAGGTCAAGAGACCCAGTACTTC	CASSSGGQETQYF
.	.	TRBJ1-5	TRBV6-5	TGTGCCAGCTCCCGGGGAAGAAATCAGCCCCAGCATTTT	CASSRGRNQPQHF
.	.	TRBJ1-5	TRBV7-2	TGTGCCAGCAGCTTAGTTGGGGGTAGCAATCAGCCCCAGCATTTT	CASSLVGGSNQPQHF
TRBD1	.	TRBJ1-2	TRBV6-5	TGTGCCAGCAGAGACAGGGCTAACTATGGCTACACCTTC	CASRDRANYGYTF
.	.	TRBJ2-5	TRBV5-1	TGCGCCAGCAGTTTAGTTCCCCAAGAGACCCAGTACTTC	CASSLVPQETQYF
TRBD1	.	TRBJ2-5	TRBV14	TGTGCCAGCAGACGGACAGGGTGGGGAGGAGAGACCCAGTACTTC	CASRRTGWGGETQYF
.	.	TRBJ2-7	TRBV9	TGTGCCAGCAGCGTAGACCCCTTAGTGGGGAGGAACGAGCAGTACTTC	CASSVDPLVGRNEQYF
TRBD2	.	TRBJ2-3	TRBV3-1/TRBV3-2	TGTGCCAGCAGCCAAGGGGGCCGACTAGCGGGAGGGACAGATACGCAGTATTTT	CASSQGGRLAGGTDTQYF
.	.	TRBJ1-2	TRBV3-1/TRBV3-2	TGTGCCAGCAGCCAAATACCGGGGGCAGGTGGCTACACCTTC	CASSQIPGAGGYTF
.	.	TRBJ2-4	TRBV4-1	TGCGCCAGCAGCCCCGACAGGTCGTTATACATTCAGTACTTC	CASSPDRSLYIQYF
.	.	TRBJ1-2	TRBV6-5	TGTGCCAGCAGTTTCCCATCCTATGGCTACACCTTC	CASSFPSYGYTF
TRBD2	.	TRBJ2-2	TRBV11-3	TGTGCCAGCAGCCTATCCGGGACTAGTATCACCGGGGAGCTGTTTTTT	CASSLSGTSITGELFF
.	.	TRBJ2-7	TRBV9	TGTGCCAGCAGCGTCGGGACGGTCTCCTACGAGCAGTACTTC	CASSVGTVSYEQYF
TRBD2	.	TRBJ2-5	TRBV11-2	TGTGCCAGCAGCTATGGACTAGCGGGACCTCAAGAGACCCAGTACTTC	CASSYGLAGPQETQYF
TRBD1	.	TRBJ1-1	TRBV7-9	TGTGCCAGCAGCCCAGGAGGGGGCATGAACACTGAAGCTTTCTTT	CASSPGGGMNTEAFF
TRBD1	.	TRBJ2-1	TRBV11-1	TGTGCCAGCAGCCTGGGCAGGGGGCGGCGGAATGAGCAGTTCTTC	CASSLGRGRRNEQFF
TRBD2	.	TRBJ2-3	TRBV2	TGTGCCAGCAAGAGGACGGGGGGAGTAGATACGCAGTATTTT	CASKRTGGVDTQYF
.	.	TRBJ1-2	TRBV10-3	TGTGCCATCCTCAGTGGTCAGGGAGGTAGTGGCTACACCTTC	CAILSGQGGSGYTF
.	.	TRBJ1-6	TRBV6-1	TGTGCCAGCAGTGAAGGGGAGGGAGGTAATTCACCCCTCCACTTT	CASSEGEGGNSPLHF
.	.	TRBJ1-6	TRBV6-6	TGTGCCAGCAGTATCTTCGACAGTAATTCACCCCTCCACTTT	CASSIFDSNSPLHF
.	.	TRBJ2-7	TRBV5-6	TGTGCCAGCAGCAGGGGCTACTACGAGCAGTACTTC	CASSRGYYEQYF
.	.	TRBJ2-7	TRBV19	TGTGCCAGTAGTACCCTCGGCGGGGCCTCCTACGAGCAGTACTTC	CASSTLGGASYEQYF